This T cell receptor (beta chain) came from a study of shared clonotypes between healthy human individuals. Germline V gene data show CDR1 as SGHRS and CDR2 as YFSETQ. The CDR3 runs to 15 residues. V lost 3 bases, J lost 5 bases, and 5 bases stayed unmatched. Clones were read by immunoSEQ multiplex PCR, and TCRdb kept only the in-frame ones, dropping some. The sample records 2 million or so clones, around 95% being singletons. The sequenced sample consisted of naive CD4+ T cells sorted from blood. Documented subset: CD45RA+ positively selected. The chain is built from TRBV5-1 and TRBJ2-5, with 12 bases identical to TRBD1. This sequence was found in a man aged 18 to 35 in good health. The CDR3 reads CASSWGTGGSETQYF. The DNA for the CDR3 is TGCGCCAGCAGCTGGGGGACAGGGGGCAGCGAGACCCAGTACTTC.